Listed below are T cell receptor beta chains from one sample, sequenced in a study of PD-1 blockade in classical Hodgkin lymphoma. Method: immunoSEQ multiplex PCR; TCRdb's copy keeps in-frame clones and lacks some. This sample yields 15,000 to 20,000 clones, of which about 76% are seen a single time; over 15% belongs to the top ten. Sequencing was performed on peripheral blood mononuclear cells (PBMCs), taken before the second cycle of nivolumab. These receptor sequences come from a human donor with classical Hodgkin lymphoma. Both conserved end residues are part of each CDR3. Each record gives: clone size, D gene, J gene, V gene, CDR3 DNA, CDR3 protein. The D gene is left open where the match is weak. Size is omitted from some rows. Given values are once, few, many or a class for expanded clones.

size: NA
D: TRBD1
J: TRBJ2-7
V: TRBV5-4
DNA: TGTGCCAGCAGCTTGGCGGACAGGGTACCCTACGAGCAGTACTTC
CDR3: CASSLADRVPYEQYF

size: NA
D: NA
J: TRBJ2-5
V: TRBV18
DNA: TGTGCCAGCTCACCGATCCAAGAGACCCAGTACTTC
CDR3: CASSPIQETQYF

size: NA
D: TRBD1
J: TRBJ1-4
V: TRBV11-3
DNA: TGTGCCAGCAGCATGGACAGGCAAACTAATGAAAAACTGTTTTTT
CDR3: CASSMDRQTNEKLFF

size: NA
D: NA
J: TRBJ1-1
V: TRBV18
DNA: TGTGCCAGCTCACCGTTGACAGGAAAGAACACTGAAGCTTTCTTT
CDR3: CASSPLTGKNTEAFF

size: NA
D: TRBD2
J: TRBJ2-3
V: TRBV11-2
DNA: TGTGCCAGCAGCTTAGTTCCCCTGGCGGGAGGCACAGATACGCAGTATTTT
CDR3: CASSLVPLAGGTDTQYF

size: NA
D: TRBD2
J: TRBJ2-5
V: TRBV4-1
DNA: TGCGCCAGCAGCCAAGTCGTCCTAGCGGGAGAGACCCAGTACTTC
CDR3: CASSQVVLAGETQYF

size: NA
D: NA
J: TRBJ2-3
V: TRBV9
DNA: TGTGCCAGCACAGGGGACCTGGGCACAGATACGCAGTATTTT
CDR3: CASTGDLGTDTQYF

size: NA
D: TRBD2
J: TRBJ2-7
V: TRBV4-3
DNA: TGCGCCAGCAGCCAGTCTTATCTCGGGACTAGCGGGACCGAGCAGTACTTC
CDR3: CASSQSYLGTSGTEQYF

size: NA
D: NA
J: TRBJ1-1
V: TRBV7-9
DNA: TGTGCCAGCAGCTCCTCTACTGAAGCTTTCTTT
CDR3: CASSSSTEAFF

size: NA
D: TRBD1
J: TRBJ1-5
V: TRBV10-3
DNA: TGTGCCACCCGGGGACAGACTAATCAGCCCCAGCATTTT
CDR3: CATRGQTNQPQHF

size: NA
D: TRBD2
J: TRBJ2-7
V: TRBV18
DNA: TGTGCCAGCTCACCGTGGACTAGCGCGGACGAGCAGTACTTC
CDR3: CASSPWTSADEQYF

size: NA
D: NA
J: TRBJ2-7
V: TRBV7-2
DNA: TGTGCCAGCAGCCAAGATAGGGGCAGGTACTACGAGCAGTACTTC
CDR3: CASSQDRGRYYEQYF

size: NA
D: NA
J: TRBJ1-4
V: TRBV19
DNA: TGTGCCAGTAGTATACAGACGGCGACTAATGAAAAACTGTTTTTT
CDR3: CASSIQTATNEKLFF

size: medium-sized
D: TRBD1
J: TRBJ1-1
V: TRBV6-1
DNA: TGTGCCAGCAGTGATTGGGACAGGACTAACACTGAAGCTTTCTTT
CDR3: CASSDWDRTNTEAFF

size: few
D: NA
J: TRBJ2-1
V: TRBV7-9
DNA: TGTGCCAGCACCATGGACTGGACGACCTACAATGAGCAGTTCTTC
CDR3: CASTMDWTTYNEQFF

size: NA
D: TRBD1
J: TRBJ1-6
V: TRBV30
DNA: TGTGCCTGGAGTAGGGAGGGGGCCTATTCACCCCTCCACTTT
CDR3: CAWSREGAYSPLHF

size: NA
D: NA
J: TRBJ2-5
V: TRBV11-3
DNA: TGTGCCAGCAGCTTAGCGGGAGATGAGACCCAGTACTTC
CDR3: CASSLAGDETQYF

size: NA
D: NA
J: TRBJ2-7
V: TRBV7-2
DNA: TGTGCCAGCAGCTTAGCCGGCCTAGGCTACGAGCAGTACTTC
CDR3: CASSLAGLGYEQYF

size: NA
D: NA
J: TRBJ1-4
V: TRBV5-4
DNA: TGTGCCAGCAGCTTGAAGGAGGTGGATGAAAAACTGTTTTTT
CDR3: CASSLKEVDEKLFF

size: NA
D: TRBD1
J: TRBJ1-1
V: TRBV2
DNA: TGTGCCAGCAGTAGACGACAGGGAGACACTGAAGCTTTCTTT
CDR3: CASSRRQGDTEAFF

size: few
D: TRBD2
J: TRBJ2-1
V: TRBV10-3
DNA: TGTGCCATCAACTCTGCTAGCGGGGGTGTCGGGCAGTTCTTC
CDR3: CAINSASGGVGQFF

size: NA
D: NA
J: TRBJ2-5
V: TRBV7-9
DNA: TGTGCCAGCAGCATACTCTCAGGGTCCAGCCAAGAGACCCAGTACTTC
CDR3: CASSILSGSSQETQYF

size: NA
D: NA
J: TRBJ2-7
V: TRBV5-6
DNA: TGTGCCAGCAGCTTGGAGTCCTACGAGCAGTACTTC
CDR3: CASSLESYEQYF

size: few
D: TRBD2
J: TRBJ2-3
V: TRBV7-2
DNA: TGTGCCAGCAGCCCCATCTCGCGGGGGGTTACTAATACGCAGTATTTT
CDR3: CASSPISRGVTNTQYF

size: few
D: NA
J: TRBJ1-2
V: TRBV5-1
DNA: TGCGCCAGCAGCTTGGCACAGGTTGCTAACTATGGCTACACCTTC
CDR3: CASSLAQVANYGYTF

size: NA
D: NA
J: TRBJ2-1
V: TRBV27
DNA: TGTGCCAGTCTGAAATTCGGGACTCCCAACAATGAGCAGTTCTTC
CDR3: CASLKFGTPNNEQFF

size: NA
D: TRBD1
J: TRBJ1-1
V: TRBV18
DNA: TGTGCCAGCTCACACGGGACAGGGGGAAACACTGAAGCTTTCTTT
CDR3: CASSHGTGGNTEAFF

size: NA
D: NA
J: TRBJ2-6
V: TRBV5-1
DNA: TGCGCCAGCAGCTCGGGCTCTGGGGCCAACGTCCTGACTTTC
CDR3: CASSSGSGANVLTF

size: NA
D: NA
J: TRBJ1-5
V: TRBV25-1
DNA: TGTGCCAGCAGTGAAGGGCAACAGCCCCAGCATTTT
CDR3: CASSEGQQPQHF

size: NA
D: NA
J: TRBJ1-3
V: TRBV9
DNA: TGTGCCAGCAGCCCCAGCGGCAGAAACACCATATATTTT
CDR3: CASSPSGRNTIYF

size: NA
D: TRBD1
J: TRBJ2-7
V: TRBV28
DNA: TGTGCCAGCAGTCTCCGGGACAGGAAAACCTACGAGCAGTACTTC
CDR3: CASSLRDRKTYEQYF

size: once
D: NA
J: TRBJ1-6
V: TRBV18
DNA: TGTGCCAGCTCACCATTCGGAGGGGGTGAGAATTCACCCCTCCACTTT
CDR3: CASSPFGGGENSPLHF

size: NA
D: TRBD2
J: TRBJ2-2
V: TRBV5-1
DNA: TGCGCCAGCAGCATAAGCGGGAGTGGCACCGGGGAGCTGTTTTTT
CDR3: CASSISGSGTGELFF

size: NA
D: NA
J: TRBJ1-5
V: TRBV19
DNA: TGTGCCAGTAAGTTAGGAGGTCAGCCCCAGCATTTT
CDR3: CASKLGGQPQHF

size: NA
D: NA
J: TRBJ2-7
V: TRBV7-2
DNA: TGTGCCAGCAGCGCCTTCGGATACGAGCAGTACTTC
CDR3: CASSAFGYEQYF

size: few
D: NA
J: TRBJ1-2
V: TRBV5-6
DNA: TGTGCCAGCAGCCCATACGGGACGGCGAACTATGGCTACACCTTC
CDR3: CASSPYGTANYGYTF

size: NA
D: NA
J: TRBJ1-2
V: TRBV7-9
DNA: TGTGCCAGCAGCTTAGAACCGGACAGCTATGGCTACACCTTC
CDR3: CASSLEPDSYGYTF

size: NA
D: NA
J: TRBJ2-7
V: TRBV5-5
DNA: TGTGCCAGCAGCTTGGCCCATCTTCGGGGGGCCGAGCAGTACTTC
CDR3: CASSLAHLRGAEQYF

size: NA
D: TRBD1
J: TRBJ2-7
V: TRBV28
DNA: TGTGCCAGCAGTTCACCTTCGGACAGGGGGAACGAGCAGTACTTC
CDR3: CASSSPSDRGNEQYF

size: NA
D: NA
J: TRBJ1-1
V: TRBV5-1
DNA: TGCGCCAGCAGCTTACAGGAAGGGACTGAAGCTTTCTTT
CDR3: CASSLQEGTEAFF

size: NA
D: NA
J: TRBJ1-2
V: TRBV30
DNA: TGTGCCTGGAGTGTACAAGGGACGGGGACCGGCTACACCTTC
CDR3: CAWSVQGTGTGYTF

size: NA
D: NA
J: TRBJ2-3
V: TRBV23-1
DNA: TGCGCCAGCAGTCCGGCAGGGAGGACCGATACGCAGTATTTT
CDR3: CASSPAGRTDTQYF

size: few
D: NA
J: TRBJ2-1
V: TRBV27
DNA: TGTGCCAGCAGTCTGACGGGCCATGAGCAGTTCTTC
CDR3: CASSLTGHEQFF

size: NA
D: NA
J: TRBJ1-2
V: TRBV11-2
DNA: TGTGCCAGCAGCTTCACGGGGGGGGATGGCTACACCTTC
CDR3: CASSFTGGDGYTF

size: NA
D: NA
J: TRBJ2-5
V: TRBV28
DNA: TGTGCCAGCAGCTCCCAGGCCCCAGAGACCCAGTACTTC
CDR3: CASSSQAPETQYF

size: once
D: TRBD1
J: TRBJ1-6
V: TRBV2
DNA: TGTGCCAGCAGGGCCCAGGGGGTCGGGAATTCACCCCTCCACTTT
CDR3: CASRAQGVGNSPLHF

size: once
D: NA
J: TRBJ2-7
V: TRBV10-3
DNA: TGTGCCATCAGTGAGCGGGGCTACGAGCAGTACTTC
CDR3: CAISERGYEQYF